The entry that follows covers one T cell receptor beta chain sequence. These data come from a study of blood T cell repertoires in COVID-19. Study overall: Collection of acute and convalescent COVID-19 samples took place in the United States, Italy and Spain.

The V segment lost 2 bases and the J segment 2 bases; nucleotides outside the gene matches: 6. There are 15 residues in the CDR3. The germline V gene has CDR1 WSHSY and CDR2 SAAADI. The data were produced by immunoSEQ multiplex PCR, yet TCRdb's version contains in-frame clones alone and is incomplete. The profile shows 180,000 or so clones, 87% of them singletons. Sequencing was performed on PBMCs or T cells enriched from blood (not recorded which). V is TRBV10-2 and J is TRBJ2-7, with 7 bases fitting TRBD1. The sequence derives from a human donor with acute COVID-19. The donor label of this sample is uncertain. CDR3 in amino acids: CASSEVLGQPYEQYF. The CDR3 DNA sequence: TGCGCCAGCAGTGAGGTCCTGGGACAGCCCTACGAGCAGTACTTC.